These 31 T cell receptor beta chains were sequenced from one sample in a study of OX40 agonist ivuxolimab in advanced cancers. Profiling relied on immunoSEQ multiplex PCR, and the TCRdb table lists in-frame clones only, not all of them. The sample holds 60,000 or so clones, approximately 83% seen once. The sequencing here drew on CD4+ or CD8+ T cells sorted from blood, taken in a trial of the OX40 agonist ivuxolimab. These receptors were obtained from an adult with an advanced solid tumor such as melanoma, head and neck, liver or kidney cancer.

The chain combines TRBV9 with TRBJ2-3; D might be TRBD2 (5 bases). V was trimmed by 8 bases and J by 2 bases, leaving 18 bases between them. The germline gives CDR1 SGDLS, CDR2 YYNGEE. There are 15 residues in the CDR3. The CDR3 DNA reads TGTGCCAGTATTCCGGGTGGGGAGTTCACAGATACGCAGTATTTT. It encodes CASIPGGEFTDTQYF. The whole variable domain, remainder taken from reference TRBV9 and TRBJ2-3, is DSGVTQTPKHLITATGQRVTLRCSPRSGDLSVYWYQQSLDQGLQFLIQYYNGEERAKGNILERFSAQQFPDLHSELNLSSLELGDSALYFCASIPGGEFTDTQYFGPGTRLTVL.

The chain links TRBV5-6 to TRBJ1-2; D uncertain. Deletions cut 4 bases from V and 5 bases from J, with 21 bases between. The CDR3 runs to 16 residues. From germline, CDR1 is SGHDT and CDR2 YYEEEE. The CDR3 nucleotides are TGTGCCAGCAGCCTCGGGATGGAGAGTAACCGGTATGGCTACACCTTC. Amino acids: CASSLGMESNRYGYTF.

The V call is TRBV5-4, the J call TRBJ1-2; D is possibly TRBD1 (5 bases). Trimming cost V 0 bases and J 0 bases, with 9 bases left between them. This CDR3 has 15 residues. Germline assignment: CDR1 SGHNT and CDR2 YYREEE (reference sequence). CDR3: CASSLDAGTNYGYTF. CDR3 nucleotide sequence: TGTGCCAGCAGCTTGGATGCAGGGACTAACTATGGCTACACCTTC.

The chain joins TRBV29-1 to TRBJ2-7; D remains unclear. Germline V lookup: CDR1 SQVTM, CDR2 ANQGSEA. The CDR3 is 11 residues long. Trimming pared 0 bases from V and 7 bases from J, leaving 7 bases between. The CDR3 protein is CSVEEEAEQYF. In DNA form, the CDR3 reads TGCAGCGTTGAAGAAGAAGCGGAGCAGTACTTC.

This chain connects TRBV4-1 to TRBJ2-5, with D possibly TRBD2 on 6 matching bases. The CDR3 totals 15 residues. Trimming took off 0 bases at V and 2 bases at J, with 10 bases between the two ends. Germline lookup yields CDR1 MGHRA and CDR2 YSYEKL. CDR3 sequence (DNA): TGCGCCAGCAGCCAAGAGGGAGGCGGTCAAGAGACCCAGTACTTC. Protein: CASSQEGGGQETQYF.

This sequence joins TRBV6-1 and TRBJ1-1, with a tentative D call TRBD1 (5 bases). The germline V gene encodes CDR1 MNHNS and CDR2 SASEGT. The V gene lost 5 bases and the J gene lost 5 bases, with 9 bases spanning the gap. CDR3 length equals 12 residues. This CDR3 is CASSSGKTEAFF. DNA of the CDR3: TGTGCCAGCAGTTCAGGGAAGACTGAAGCTTTCTTT.

The genes are TRBV12-5 and TRBJ1-2, with D hard to call. V was pared by 2 bases and J by 2 bases, with 9 bases between. There are 14 residues in the CDR3. Germline V gene data show CDR1 as LGHNT and CDR2 as FRNRAP. The CDR3 sequence: CASGLSGQNYGYTF. CDR3 DNA sequence: TGTGCTAGTGGTTTGTCGGGCCAAAACTATGGCTACACCTTC.

J is TRBJ1-2 and V is TRBV7-9, with 8 bases identical to TRBD1. V lost 8 bases to trimming and J lost 6 bases; unmatched junction nucleotides: 8. The germline V gene encodes CDR1 SEHNR and CDR2 FQNEAQ (reference sequence). CDR3 size: 13 residues. CDR3 protein: CASSADREHGYTF. The CDR3 DNA is TGTGCCAGCTCCGCGGACAGGGAGCATGGCTACACCTTC.

The chain has TRBV6-1 and TRBJ1-4; the match to TRBD1 covers 7 bases. Germline V gives CDR1 MNHNS, CDR2 SASEGT. The CDR3 is 14 amino acids. Trimming removed 10 bases from V and 5 bases from J; junction bases left unmatched: 10. The CDR3 region is CATGGQRVNEKLFF. The CDR3 DNA is TGTGCCACTGGGGGACAGCGAGTAAATGAAAAACTGTTTTTT.

The chain recombines TRBV5-1 with TRBJ2-7; weak D call: TRBD2 (6 bases). The ends were cut back, 9 bases at V and 3 bases at J, with 22 bases in the middle. Per the germline V gene, CDR1 is SGHRS and CDR2 is YFSETQ. CDR3 length: 15 residues. CDR3 loop: CATQLTGGRHYEQYF. CDR3 DNA: TGCGCCACCCAGCTTACTGGGGGGAGGCACTACGAGCAGTACTTC.

Only one count was recorded for this clone. The V call is TRBV9, the J call TRBJ2-2, with 9 nucleotides matching TRBD1. The CDR3 sequence is 15 residues long. Germline CDR1 and CDR2: SGDLS and YYNGEE. Trimming removed 2 bases from V and 4 bases from J; junction bases left unmatched: 3. CDR3 loop: CASSVGTGSTGELFF. Here the CDR3 DNA reads TGTGCCAGCAGCGTCGGGACAGGGTCCACCGGGGAGCTGTTTTTT.

The rearrangement uses TRBV23-1 and TRBJ2-7; the match to TRBD1 covers 12 bases. TRBV23-1 has ORF status, its function being uncertain. This CDR3 contains 19 residues. Trimming took 4 bases from V and 0 from J; bases not matched to a gene: 13. The CDR3 region is CASSPNGGQGARSSYEQYF. DNA of the CDR3: TGCGCCAGCAGTCCGAATGGGGGACAGGGGGCCAGGAGCTCCTACGAGCAGTACTTC.

V usage is TRBV6-6 and J usage is TRBJ1-2; 8 bases fit TRBD1. This CDR3 contains 14 residues. CDR1 is MNHNY, CDR2 SVGAGI, per germline (reference sequence). V trimming: 2 bases; J trimming: 8 bases; junction bases outside the gene matches: 7. CDR3 loop: CASSYAGGAEGYTF. The DNA of the CDR3 is TGTGCCAGCAGTTACGCAGGGGGCGCTGAGGGCTACACCTTC.

The V and J genes are TRBV27 and TRBJ2-6; 7 nucleotides line up with TRBD2. V trimming: 3 bases; J trimming: 2 bases; junction bases outside the gene matches: 7. The CDR3 spans 17 residues. Per germline, CDR1 MNHEY and CDR2 SMNVEV (reference sequence). CDR3 sequence (DNA): TGTGCCAGCAGTTTGTTAGCGGGCCCTACTGGGGCCAACGTCCTGACTTTC. This codes for CASSLLAGPTGANVLTF.

The chain is built from TRBV4-1 and TRBJ2-1; the match to TRBD1 covers 8 bases. V lost 4 bases to trimming and J lost 4 bases; unmatched junction nucleotides: 6. This CDR3 is 15 amino acids long. Germline V lookup: CDR1 MGHRA, CDR2 YSYEKL. The CDR3 DNA reads as TGCGCCAGCAGCCCAACAGGGGGATCGTACAATGAGCAGTTCTTC. Translating gives CASSPTGGSYNEQFF.

This sequence joins TRBV6-5 and TRBJ1-2; D remains ambiguous. The CDR3 extends over 14 amino acids. The V gene's germline CDR1 is MNHEY and CDR2 SVGAGI. V gave up 4 bases and J gave up 0 bases, with 9 bases separating them. CDR3 DNA sequence: TGTGCCAGCAGTTCCCAACAAACTAACTATGGCTACACCTTC. It yields the protein CASSSQQTNYGYTF.

The chain employs TRBV19 and TRBJ2-7; 9 bases fit TRBD1. The germline V gene encodes CDR1 LNHDA and CDR2 SQIVND (reference sequence). After removal of 0 bases from V and 2 bases from J, the junction contained 5 bases not matched to a gene. There are 16 residues in the CDR3. The CDR3 loop is CASSIDVGTGTYEQYF. DNA for the CDR3: TGTGCCAGTAGTATAGATGTAGGGACAGGGACCTACGAGCAGTACTTC.

This chain links TRBV7-2 with TRBJ2-3; 10 positions match TRBD2. V lost 4 bases and J lost 4; bases outside the gene matches: 8. The CDR3 spans 16 residues. The germline CDR1 and CDR2 sequences are SGHTA and FQGNSA. The CDR3 region is CASSSLAGLGPDTQYF. Written as DNA, the CDR3 is TGTGCCAGCAGCTCACTAGCGGGGTTGGGGCCAGATACGCAGTATTTT.

This chain joins TRBV4-1 and TRBJ2-2; D remains unclear. The CDR3 totals 16 residues. V gave up 0 bases and J gave up 1 base, with 9 bases separating them. Germline CDR1 is MGHRA and CDR2 is YSYEKL. The CDR3 nucleotides read TGCGCCAGCAGCCAAGATGGTGGCGGGAACACCGGGGAGCTGTTTTTT. This sequence encodes CASSQDGGGNTGELFF.

V gene TRBV7-9 combines with J gene TRBJ1-2; perhaps TRBD1 as D (6 bases). This CDR3 contains 15 residues. V shed 5 bases and J shed 7 bases, with 20 bases lying between them. Per germline, CDR1 SEHNR and CDR2 FQNEAQ (reference sequence). The CDR3 sequence: CASSRGGLGNSGYTF. CDR3 DNA sequence: TGTGCCAGCAGCCGAGGGGGGTTGGGGAACAGTGGCTACACCTTC.

The V gene is TRBV29-1, the J gene TRBJ2-5, with D hard to call. Trimming took off 4 bases at V and 2 bases at J, with 8 bases between the two ends. Germline values: CDR1 SQVTM, CDR2 ANQGSEA. The CDR3 length is 12 residues. The CDR3 DNA reads as TGCAGCGTTGTAGGGTCTCAAGAGACCCAGTACTTC. Translation gives CSVVGSQETQYF.

The chain couples TRBV6-5 to TRBJ2-7, with a tentative D call TRBD2 (5 bases). The CDR3 loop spans 15 amino acids. Germline CDR1 MNHEY, CDR2 SVGAGI. Trimming cost V 0 bases and J 1 base, with 10 bases left between them. As DNA, the CDR3 is TGTGCCAGCAGTTACTCGACCGGACTTTCCTACGAGCAGTACTTC. It translates to CASSYSTGLSYEQYF.

The rearrangement links TRBV19 to TRBJ2-7; 8 nucleotides align to TRBD1. The CDR3 loop spans 11 amino acids. The V segment lost 11 bases and the J segment 5 bases; nucleotides outside the gene matches: 5. Germline CDR1 reads LNHDA; CDR2 reads SQIVND (reference sequence). This CDR3 reads CASSGGHEQYF. The CDR3 DNA reads as TGTGCCTCGTCAGGGGGCCACGAGCAGTACTTC.

This clone was picked up one time. This chain uses TRBV5-1 with TRBJ2-3; D not resolved. Germline V lookup: CDR1 SGHRS, CDR2 YFSETQ. V lost 0 bases, J lost 5 bases, and 19 bases lay in between. CDR3 length: 17 amino acids. The CDR3 DNA follows: TGCGCCAGCAGCTTGGGCGCCCGGGCCTACCAAGGAGATACGCAGTATTTT. Its translation is CASSLGARAYQGDTQYF.

This chain connects TRBV7-9 to TRBJ2-7, with TRBD2 as a possible D gene (6 bases). This CDR3 contains 14 residues. Germline CDR1 is SEHNR and CDR2 is FQNEAQ (reference sequence). The ends were cut back, 5 bases at V and 2 bases at J, with 13 bases in the middle. DNA for the CDR3: TGTGCCAGCAGCCCCGGGACTTCTCCCTACGAGCAGTACTTC. Amino acid sequence: CASSPGTSPYEQYF.

The chain employs TRBV19 and TRBJ1-2, with D perhaps matching TRBD1 (5 bases). Germline V gene lookup returns CDR1 LNHDA and CDR2 SQIVND (reference sequence). V lost 6 bases and J lost 0, with 8 bases in between. The CDR3 loop spans 13 amino acids. The CDR3 region has the DNA TGTGCCAGTAGGACAGCCGCTAACTATGGCTACACCTTC. This sequence encodes CASRTAANYGYTF.

The chain has TRBV27 and TRBJ1-3, with D tentatively TRBD1 (5 bases). The CDR3 contains 15 residues. V lost 2 bases to trimming and J lost 4 bases, with 12 bases between them. The germline V gene encodes CDR1 MNHEY and CDR2 SMNVEV (reference sequence). The CDR3 DNA sequence: TGTGCCAGCAGTTTACACGGGGGTCTAGGAAACACCATATATTTT. Translated: CASSLHGGLGNTIYF.

The V call is TRBV13, the J call TRBJ2-1, with TRBD1 matching over 7 bases. V shed 4 bases, J shed 0 bases, and the junction held 3 bases outside the gene matches. The CDR3 is 15 amino acids. The V gene's germline CDR1 is PRHDT and CDR2 FYEKMQ (reference sequence). CDR3 protein: CASSWYRGSYNEQFF. The CDR3 DNA reads TGTGCCAGCAGCTGGTACAGGGGCTCCTACAATGAGCAGTTCTTC.

In its sample, this clone was seen once. J is TRBJ2-7 and V is TRBV5-1, with D maybe TRBD2 (6 bases). The CDR3 is 15 amino acids. Germline lookup yields CDR1 SGHRS and CDR2 YFSETQ. Trimming cost V 0 bases and J 6 bases, with 16 bases left between them. CDR3 amino acids: CASSLVSWAGGEQYF. The CDR3 nucleotides are TGCGCCAGCAGCTTGGTTTCTTGGGCCGGGGGCGAGCAGTACTTC. Looking up the rest from reference TRBV5-1 and TRBJ2-7 gives the full variable domain: KAGVTQTPRYLIKTRGQQVTLSCSPISGHRSVSWYQQTPGQGLQFLFEYFSETQRNKGNFPGRFSGRQFSNSRSEMNVSTLELGDSALYLCASSLVSWAGGEQYFGPGTRLTVT.

In DNA, the CDR3 is TGTGCCAGCAGCCCAGGCGGTGTGGGCTACACCTTC. Protein sequence: CASSPGGVGYTF. V is TRBV7-9 and J is TRBJ1-2; no definite D call. Looked up from germline, CDR1 is SEHNR and CDR2 is FQNEAQ (reference sequence). V was pared by 5 bases and J by 8 bases, with 12 bases between. The CDR3 is 12 amino acids.

This chain uses TRBV27 with TRBJ1-2; 8 nucleotides match TRBD1. Germline trimming cut 2 bases from V and 4 bases from J; bases unmatched to any gene: 6. This CDR3 has 15 amino acids. Germline V gene data show CDR1 as MNHEY and CDR2 as SMNVEV (reference sequence). The CDR3 is CASSLGAGGTYGYTF. CDR3 sequence (DNA): TGTGCCAGCAGTTTAGGGGCAGGGGGCACCTATGGCTACACCTTC.